This TCR beta chain appears in the sequencing data of a study of CD8 T cells in Susac syndrome. Germline CDR1 and CDR2: MDHEN and SYDVKM. The CDR3 has 12 residues. V was cut by 4 bases and J by 6 bases, with 9 bases left in between. Random-hexamer reverse transcription was applied to about 0.45 to 1 ug RNA. With immunoSEQ multiplex PCR, TCR beta CDR3 was amplified across 54 Vbeta and 13 Jbeta. From the immunoSEQ multiplex PCR reads, TCRdb called clonotypes with MiXCR, one entry per CDR3 protein. This table has under 250,000 distinct CDR3 sequences, about 94% appearing once. The V call is TRBV28, the J call TRBJ2-5; possible D gene TRBD2, 5 bases. The sequence came from a human donor with multiple sclerosis. Sequenced: CD4+ T cells from PBMCs. In nucleotides, the CDR3 is TGTGCCAGCAGTTATGGGAGTCAGACCCAGTACTTC. Translating it yields CASSYGSQTQYF.